The entry below describes one T cell receptor beta chain. The sample belongs to a study of neurological immune-mediated disorders. In Maryland, USA, blood bank volunteers were the healthy controls. This CDR3 has 12 residues. Germline CDR1 is MDHEN and CDR2 is SYDVKM. Trimming left V 6 bases short and J 8 bases short, with 13 bases between. In TCRdb, the 5' RACE reads were re-called with MiXCR into one record per CDR3 protein. The sample lists 50,000 or so distinct CDR3 sequences, over 9.5% occurring once. The sample consisted of PBMCs. This chain joins TRBV28 and TRBJ1-1; D remains ambiguous. This TCR was recovered from a man in his 60s in good health. The CDR3 loop is CASSPKWSEAFF. The CDR3 DNA reads as TGTGCCAGCAGCCCTAAGTGGTCCGAAGCTTTCTTT.